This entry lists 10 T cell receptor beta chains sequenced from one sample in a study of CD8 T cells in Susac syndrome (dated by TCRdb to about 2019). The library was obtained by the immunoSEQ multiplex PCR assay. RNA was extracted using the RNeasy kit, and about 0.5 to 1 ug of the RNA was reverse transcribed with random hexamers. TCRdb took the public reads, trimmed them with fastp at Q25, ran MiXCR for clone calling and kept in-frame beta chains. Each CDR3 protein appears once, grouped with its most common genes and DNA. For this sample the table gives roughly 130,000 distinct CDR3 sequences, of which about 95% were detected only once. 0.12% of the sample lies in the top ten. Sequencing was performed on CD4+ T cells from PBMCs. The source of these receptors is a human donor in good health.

DNA for the CDR3: TGTGCCAGCAGCAAGGGGGACTATAACACAGATACGCAGTATTTT. Translated: CASSKGDYNTDTQYF. The chain carries TRBV11-2 and TRBJ2-3, with TRBD2 as a possible D gene (7 bases). Per the germline V gene, CDR1 is SGHAT and CDR2 is FQNNGV. The CDR3 length is 15 residues. V lost 5 bases and J 2 bases, leaving 14 bases between the germline ends.

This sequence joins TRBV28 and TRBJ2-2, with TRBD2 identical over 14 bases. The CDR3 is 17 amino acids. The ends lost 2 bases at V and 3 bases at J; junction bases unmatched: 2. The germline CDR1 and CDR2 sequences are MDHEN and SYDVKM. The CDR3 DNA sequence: TGTGCCAGCAGTTTACCGGGACTAGCGGGAGACACCGGGGAGCTGTTTTTT. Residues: CASSLPGLAGDTGELFF.

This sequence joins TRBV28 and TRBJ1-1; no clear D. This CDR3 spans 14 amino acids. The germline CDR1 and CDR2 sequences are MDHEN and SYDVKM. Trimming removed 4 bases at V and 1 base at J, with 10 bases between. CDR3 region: CASSSLGRNTEAFF. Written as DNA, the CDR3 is TGTGCCAGCAGTTCCCTCGGAAGGAACACTGAAGCTTTCTTT.

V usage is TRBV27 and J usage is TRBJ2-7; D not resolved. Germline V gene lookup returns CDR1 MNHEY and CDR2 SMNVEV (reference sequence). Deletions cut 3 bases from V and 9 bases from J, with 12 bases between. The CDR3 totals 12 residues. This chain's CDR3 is CASSLIPPGQYF. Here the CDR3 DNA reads TGTGCCAGCAGTTTGATCCCTCCCGGGCAGTACTTC.

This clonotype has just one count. CDR3 region: CASSLPRDRGYAQPQHF. The CDR3 coding sequence is TGTGCCAGCAGTTTGCCCCGGGACAGGGGGTATGCGCAGCCCCAGCATTTT. The rearrangement joins TRBV6-5 to TRBJ1-5, with 11 bases aligning to TRBD1. CDR3 length: 17 residues. Germline CDR1 MNHEY, CDR2 SVGAGI. The V segment lost 4 bases and the J segment 7 bases; nucleotides outside the gene matches: 12.

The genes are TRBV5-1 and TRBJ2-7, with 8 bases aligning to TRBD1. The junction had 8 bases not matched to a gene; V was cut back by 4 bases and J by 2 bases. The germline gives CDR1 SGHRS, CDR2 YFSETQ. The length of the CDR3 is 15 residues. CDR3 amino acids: CASSDGTGRPYEQYF. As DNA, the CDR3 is TGCGCCAGCAGCGACGGGACAGGAAGACCCTACGAGCAGTACTTC.

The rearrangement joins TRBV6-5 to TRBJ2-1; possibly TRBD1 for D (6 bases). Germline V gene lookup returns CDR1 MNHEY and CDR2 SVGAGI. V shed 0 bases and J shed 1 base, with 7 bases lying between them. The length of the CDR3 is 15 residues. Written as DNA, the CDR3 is TGTGCCAGCAGTTACTCGAGGGGGTCCTACAATGAGCAGTTCTTC. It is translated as CASSYSRGSYNEQFF.

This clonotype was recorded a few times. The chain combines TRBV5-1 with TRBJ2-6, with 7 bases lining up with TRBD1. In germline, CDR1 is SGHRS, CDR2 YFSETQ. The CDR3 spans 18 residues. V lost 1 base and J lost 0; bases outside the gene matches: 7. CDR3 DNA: TGCGCCAGCAGCTTGCAGGGGGTTTCGAGCTCTGGGGCCAACGTCCTGACTTTC. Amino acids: CASSLQGVSSSGANVLTF.

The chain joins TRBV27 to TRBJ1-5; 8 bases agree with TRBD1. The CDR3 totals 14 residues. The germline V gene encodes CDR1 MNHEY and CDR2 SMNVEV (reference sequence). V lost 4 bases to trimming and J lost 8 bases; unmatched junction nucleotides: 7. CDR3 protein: CASSSRTGLEPQHF. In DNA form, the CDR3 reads TGTGCCAGCAGTTCGCGGACAGGGTTGGAGCCCCAGCATTTT.

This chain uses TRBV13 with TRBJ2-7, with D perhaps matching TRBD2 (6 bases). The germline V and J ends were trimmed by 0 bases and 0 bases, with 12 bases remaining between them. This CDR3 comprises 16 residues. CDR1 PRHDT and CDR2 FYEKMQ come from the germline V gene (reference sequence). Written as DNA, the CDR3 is TGTGCCAGCAGCTTAGGTCTAGGGCGGGACTCCTACGAGCAGTACTTC. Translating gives CASSLGLGRDSYEQYF.